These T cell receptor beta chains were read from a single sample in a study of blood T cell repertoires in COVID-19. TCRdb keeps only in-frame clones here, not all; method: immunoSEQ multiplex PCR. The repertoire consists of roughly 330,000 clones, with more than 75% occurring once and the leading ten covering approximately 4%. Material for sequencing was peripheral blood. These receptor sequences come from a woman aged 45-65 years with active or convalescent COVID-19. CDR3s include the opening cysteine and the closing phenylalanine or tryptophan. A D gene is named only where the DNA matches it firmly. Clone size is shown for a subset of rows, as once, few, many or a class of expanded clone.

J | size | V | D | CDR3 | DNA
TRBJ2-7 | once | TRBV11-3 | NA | CASSLYNRGEQYF | TGTGCCAGCAGCTTGTACAATAGAGGCGAGCAGTACTTC
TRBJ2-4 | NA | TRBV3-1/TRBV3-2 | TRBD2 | CASSHAGGLYIQYF | TGTGCCAGCAGCCACGCGGGGGGCCTGTACATTCAGTACTTC
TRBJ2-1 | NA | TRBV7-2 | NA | CASSLLVGSLGNNEQFF | TGTGCCAGCAGCTTACTAGTTGGGAGCCTCGGAAACAATGAGCAGTTCTTC
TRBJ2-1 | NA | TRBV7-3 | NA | CASSRAAGSSYNEQFF | TGTGCCAGCAGCCGGGCGGCGGGGAGCTCCTACAATGAGCAGTTCTTC
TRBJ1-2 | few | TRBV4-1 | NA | CASSQVGAGSIGYTF | TGCGCCAGCAGCCAAGTGGGGGCAGGGTCGATCGGCTACACCTTC
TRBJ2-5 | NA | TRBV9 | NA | CASTLGVVPETQYF | TGTGCCAGCACCCTAGGGGTGGTCCCAGAGACCCAGTACTTC
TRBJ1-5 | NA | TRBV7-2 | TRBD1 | CASSPPRQGTPNQPQHF | TGTGCCAGCAGCCCCCCGCGACAGGGCACCCCCAATCAGCCCCAGCATTTT
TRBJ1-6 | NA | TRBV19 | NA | CASSIASAEVGSPLHF | TGTGCCAGTAGTATTGCCTCAGCCGAGGTGGGTTCACCCCTCCACTTT
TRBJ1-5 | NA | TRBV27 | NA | CASSPRQYNQPQHF | TGTGCCAGCAGTCCGCGACAGTACAATCAGCCCCAGCATTTT
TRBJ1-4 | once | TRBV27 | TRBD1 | CASSLYRGKDREKLFF | TGTGCCAGCAGTCTCTACAGGGGGAAGGACCGTGAAAAACTGTTTTTT
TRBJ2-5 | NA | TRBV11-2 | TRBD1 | CASSLQGALGETQYF | TGTGCCAGCAGCTTACAGGGGGCCCTGGGTGAGACCCAGTACTTC
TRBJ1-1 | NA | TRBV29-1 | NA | CSVLMNTEAFF | TGCAGCGTCCTAATGAACACTGAAGCTTTCTTT
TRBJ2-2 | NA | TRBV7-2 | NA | CASSLIRTLAGELFF | TGTGCCAGCAGCTTAATTAGAACGCTCGCCGGGGAGCTGTTTTTT
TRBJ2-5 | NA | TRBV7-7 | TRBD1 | CASSSPKTGGGETQYF | TGTGCTAGCAGCTCGCCGAAAACAGGGGGCGGAGAGACCCAGTACTTC
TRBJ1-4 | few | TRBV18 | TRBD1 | CASSSGLTGVNEKLFF | TGTGCCAGCTCGTCGGGGCTAACAGGGGTGAATGAAAAACTGTTTTTT
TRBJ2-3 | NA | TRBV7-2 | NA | CASSLAGVTDTQYF | TGTGCCAGCAGCTTAGCGGGAGTGACAGATACGCAGTATTTT
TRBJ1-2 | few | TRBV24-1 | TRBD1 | CATSDPGQGDGYTF | TGTGCCACCAGTGATCCTGGACAGGGCGATGGCTACACCTTC
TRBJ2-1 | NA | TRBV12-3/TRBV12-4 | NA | CASSFIAYNEQFF | TGTGCCAGCAGTTTTATAGCGTACAATGAGCAGTTCTTC
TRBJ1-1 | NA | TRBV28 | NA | CASSPRDTEAFF | TGTGCCAGCAGTCCCCGGGACACTGAAGCTTTCTTT
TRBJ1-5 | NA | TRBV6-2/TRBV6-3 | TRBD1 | CASSRQGPSNQPQHF | TGTGCCAGCAGTAGACAGGGACCGAGCAATCAGCCCCAGCATTTT
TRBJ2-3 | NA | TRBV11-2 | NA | CASAGNLRFTDTQYF | TGTGCCAGCGCGGGAAACCTTAGGTTCACAGATACGCAGTATTTT
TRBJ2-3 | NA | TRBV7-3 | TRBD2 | CASSSGGGLADTQYF | TGTGCCAGCAGCTCTGGGGGAGGGTTGGCAGATACGCAGTATTTT
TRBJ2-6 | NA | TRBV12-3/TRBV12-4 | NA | CASDSSGANVLTF | TGTGCCAGCGACAGCTCTGGGGCCAACGTCCTGACTTTC
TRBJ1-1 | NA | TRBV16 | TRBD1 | CASSQSIGWTGELSTEAFF | TGTGCCAGCAGCCAATCGATTGGGTGGACAGGGGAGTTAAGCACTGAAGCTTTCTTT
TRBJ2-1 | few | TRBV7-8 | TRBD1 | CASRPPQGAGEQFF | TGTGCCAGCAGGCCGCCACAGGGGGCCGGTGAGCAGTTCTTC
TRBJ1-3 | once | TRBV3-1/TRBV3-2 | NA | CASSQASGAGNTIYF | TGTGCCAGCAGCCAAGCCAGCGGGGCTGGAAACACCATATATTTT
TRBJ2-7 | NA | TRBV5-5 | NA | CASSLGDTRSYEQYF | TGTGCCAGCAGCTTGGGAGACACCAGGTCCTACGAGCAGTACTTC
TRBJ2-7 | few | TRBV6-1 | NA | CASSSQGSSYEQYF | TGTGCCAGCAGTAGCCAGGGGTCTTCCTACGAGCAGTACTTC
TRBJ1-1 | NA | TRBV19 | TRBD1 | CATRQGLMNTEAFF | TGTGCCACCCGACAGGGCCTTATGAACACTGAAGCTTTCTTT
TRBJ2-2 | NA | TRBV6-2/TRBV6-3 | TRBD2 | CASSSGTSVGTGELFF | TGTGCCAGCAGTTCCGGGACTAGCGTTGGCACCGGGGAGCTGTTTTTT
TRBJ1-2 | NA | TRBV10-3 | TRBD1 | CAISQGASYGYTF | TGTGCCATCAGTCAGGGGGCGAGCTATGGCTACACCTTC
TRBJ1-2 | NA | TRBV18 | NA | CASSSILVGGFRNPDGYTF | TGTGCCAGCTCATCAATCCTTGTCGGAGGGTTTAGGAATCCGGACGGCTACACCTTC
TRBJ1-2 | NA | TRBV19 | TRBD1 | CASIETGNYGYTF | TGTGCCAGTATTGAGACAGGGAACTATGGCTACACCTTC
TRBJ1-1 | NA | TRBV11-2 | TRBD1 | CASSLTPGQLLMNTEAFF | TGTGCCAGCAGCTTAACCCCGGGACAGCTTCTTATGAACACTGAAGCTTTCTTT
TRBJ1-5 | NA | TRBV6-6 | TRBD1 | CASSEDRGIRPQHF | TGTGCCAGCAGCGAAGACAGGGGGATTCGGCCCCAGCATTTT
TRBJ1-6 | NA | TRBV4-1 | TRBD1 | CASSLRGQDNSPLHF | TGCGCCAGCAGCCTCCGGGGACAGGATAATTCACCCCTCCACTTT
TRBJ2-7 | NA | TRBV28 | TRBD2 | CASSLAATYEQYF | TGTGCCAGCTCCCTAGCGGCAACCTACGAGCAGTACTTC
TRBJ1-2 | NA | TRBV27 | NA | CASSLGGSNYGYTF | TGTGCCAGCAGTTTAGGGGGCAGTAACTATGGCTACACCTTC
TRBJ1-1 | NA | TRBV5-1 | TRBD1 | CASSLDMDRRAFF | TGCGCCAGCAGCTTGGACATGGACAGGAGAGCTTTCTTT
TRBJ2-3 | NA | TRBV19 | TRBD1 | CASSHWGTGGRDTQYF | TGTGCCAGTAGCCATTGGGGGACAGGGGGCAGAGATACGCAGTATTTT
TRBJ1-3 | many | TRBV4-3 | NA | CASSQDLGSSGNTIYF | TGCGCCAGCAGCCAAGATCTTGGGAGCTCTGGAAACACCATATATTTT